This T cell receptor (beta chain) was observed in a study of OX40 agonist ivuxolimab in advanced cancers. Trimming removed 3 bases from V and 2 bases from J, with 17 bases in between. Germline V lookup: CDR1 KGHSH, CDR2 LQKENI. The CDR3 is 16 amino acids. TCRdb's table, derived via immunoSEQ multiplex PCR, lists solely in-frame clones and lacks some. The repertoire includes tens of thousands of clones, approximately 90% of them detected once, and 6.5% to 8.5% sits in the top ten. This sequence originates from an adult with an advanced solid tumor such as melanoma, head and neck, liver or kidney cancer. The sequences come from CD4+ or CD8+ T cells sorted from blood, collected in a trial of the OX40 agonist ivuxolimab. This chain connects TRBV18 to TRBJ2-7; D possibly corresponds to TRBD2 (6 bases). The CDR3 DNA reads TGTGCCAGCTCACCCCTGGGAGGCCACTCTACCTACGAGCAGTACTTC. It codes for CASSPLGGHSTYEQYF.